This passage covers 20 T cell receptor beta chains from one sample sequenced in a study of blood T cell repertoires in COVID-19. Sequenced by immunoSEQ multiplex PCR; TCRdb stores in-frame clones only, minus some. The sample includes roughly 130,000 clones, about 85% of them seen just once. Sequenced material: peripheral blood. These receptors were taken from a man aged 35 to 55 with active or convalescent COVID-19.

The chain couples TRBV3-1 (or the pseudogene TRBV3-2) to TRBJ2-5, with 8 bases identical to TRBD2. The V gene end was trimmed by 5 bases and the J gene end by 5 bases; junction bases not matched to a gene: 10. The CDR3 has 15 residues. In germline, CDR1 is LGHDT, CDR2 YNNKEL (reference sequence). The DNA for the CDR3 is TGTGCCAGCAGCACCCGGACTAGCCGCCGTGAGACCCAGTACTTC. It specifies CASSTRTSRRETQYF.

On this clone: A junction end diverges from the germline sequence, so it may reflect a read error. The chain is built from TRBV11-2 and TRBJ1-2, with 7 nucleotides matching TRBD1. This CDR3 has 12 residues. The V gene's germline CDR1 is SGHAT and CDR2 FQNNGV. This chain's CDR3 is CASSPTDRYRAF. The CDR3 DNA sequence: TGTGCCAGCAGCCCAACGGACAGGTATAGAGCCTTC.

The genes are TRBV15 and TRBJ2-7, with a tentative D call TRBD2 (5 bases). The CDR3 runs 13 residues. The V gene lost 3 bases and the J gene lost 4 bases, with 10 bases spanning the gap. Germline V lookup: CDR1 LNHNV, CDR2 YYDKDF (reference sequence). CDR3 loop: CATSRVTGYEQYF. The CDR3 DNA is TGTGCCACCAGCAGGGTGACGGGGTACGAGCAGTACTTC.

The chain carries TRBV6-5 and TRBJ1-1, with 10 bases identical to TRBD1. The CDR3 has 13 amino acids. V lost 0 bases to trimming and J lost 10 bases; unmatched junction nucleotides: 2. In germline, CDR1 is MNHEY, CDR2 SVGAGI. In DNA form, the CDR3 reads TGTGCCAGCAGTTACTCGAGGACAGGGGGAGCTTTCTTT. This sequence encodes CASSYSRTGGAFF.

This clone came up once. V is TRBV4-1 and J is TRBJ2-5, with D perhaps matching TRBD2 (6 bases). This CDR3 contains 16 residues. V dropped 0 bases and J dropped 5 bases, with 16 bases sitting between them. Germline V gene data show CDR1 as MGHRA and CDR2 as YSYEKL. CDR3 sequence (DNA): TGCGCCAGCAGCCAAGATCTCCAGGGTGGGGGGGAGACCCAGTACTTC. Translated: CASSQDLQGGGETQYF.

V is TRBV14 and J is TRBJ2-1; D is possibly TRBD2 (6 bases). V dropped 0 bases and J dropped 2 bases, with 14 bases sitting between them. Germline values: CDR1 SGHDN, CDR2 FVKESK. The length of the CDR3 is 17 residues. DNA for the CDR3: TGTGCCAGCAGCCAAGAACGGCGGGGTCTAACCTACAATGAGCAGTTCTTC. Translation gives CASSQERRGLTYNEQFF.

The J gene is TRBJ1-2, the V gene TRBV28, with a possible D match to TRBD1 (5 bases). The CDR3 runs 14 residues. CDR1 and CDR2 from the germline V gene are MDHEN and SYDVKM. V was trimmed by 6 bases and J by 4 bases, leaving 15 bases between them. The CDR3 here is CASRLSTGFYGYTF. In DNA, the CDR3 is TGTGCCAGCAGACTTTCCACAGGCTTCTATGGCTACACCTTC.

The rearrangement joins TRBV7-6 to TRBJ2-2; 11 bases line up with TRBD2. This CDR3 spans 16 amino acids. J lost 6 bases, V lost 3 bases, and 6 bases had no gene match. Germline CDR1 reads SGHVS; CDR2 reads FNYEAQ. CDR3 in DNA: TGTGCCAGCAGCTTTACTAGCGGGGGTTTCCCCGGGGAGCTGTTTTTT. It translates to CASSFTSGGFPGELFF.

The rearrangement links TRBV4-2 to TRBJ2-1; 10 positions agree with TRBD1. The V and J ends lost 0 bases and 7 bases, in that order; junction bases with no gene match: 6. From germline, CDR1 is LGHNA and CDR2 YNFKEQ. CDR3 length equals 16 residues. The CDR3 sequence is CASSQERTGGRNEQFF. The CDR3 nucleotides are TGTGCCAGCAGCCAAGAAAGGACAGGGGGAAGAAATGAGCAGTTCTTC.

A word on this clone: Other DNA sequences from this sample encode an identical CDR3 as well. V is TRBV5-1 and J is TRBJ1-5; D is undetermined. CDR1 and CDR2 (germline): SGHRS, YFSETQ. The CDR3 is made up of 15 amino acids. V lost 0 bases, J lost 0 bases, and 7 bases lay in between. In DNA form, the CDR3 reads TGCGCCAGCAGCTTGGACAGCTATAGCAATCAGCCCCAGCATTTT. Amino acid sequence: CASSLDSYSNQPQHF.

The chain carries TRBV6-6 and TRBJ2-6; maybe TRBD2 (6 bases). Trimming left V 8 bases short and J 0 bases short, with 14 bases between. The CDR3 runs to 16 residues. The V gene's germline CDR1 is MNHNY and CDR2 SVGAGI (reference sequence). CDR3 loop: CASREHGGSGANVLTF. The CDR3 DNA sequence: TGTGCCAGCCGAGAACACGGGGGCTCTGGGGCCAACGTCCTGACTTTC.

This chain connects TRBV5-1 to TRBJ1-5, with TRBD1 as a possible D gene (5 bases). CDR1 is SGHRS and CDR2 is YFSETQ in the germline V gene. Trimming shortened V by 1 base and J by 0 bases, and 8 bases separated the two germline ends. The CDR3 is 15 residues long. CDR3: CASSLTGVSNQPQHF. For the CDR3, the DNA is TGCGCCAGCAGCTTGACGGGGGTTAGCAATCAGCCCCAGCATTTT. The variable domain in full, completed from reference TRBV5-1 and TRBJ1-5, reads KAGVTQTPRYLIKTRGQQVTLSCSPISGHRSVSWYQQTPGQGLQFLFEYFSETQRNKGNFPGRFSGRQFSNSRSEMNVSTLELGDSALYLCASSLTGVSNQPQHFGDGTRLSIL.

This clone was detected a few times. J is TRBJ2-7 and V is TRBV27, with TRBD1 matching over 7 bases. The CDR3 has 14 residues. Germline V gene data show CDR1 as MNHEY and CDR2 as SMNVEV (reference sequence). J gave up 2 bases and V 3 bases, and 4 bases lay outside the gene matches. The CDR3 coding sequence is TGTGCCAGCAGTTTTTGGGACAGACCCTACGAGCAGTACTTC. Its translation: CASSFWDRPYEQYF.

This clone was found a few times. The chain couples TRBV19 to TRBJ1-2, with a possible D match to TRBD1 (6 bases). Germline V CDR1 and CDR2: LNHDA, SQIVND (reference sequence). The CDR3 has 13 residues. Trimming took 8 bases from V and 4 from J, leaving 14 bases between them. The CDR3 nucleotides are TGTGCCAGTGGTACAGGGTATAGCTATGGCTACACCTTC. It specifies CASGTGYSYGYTF.

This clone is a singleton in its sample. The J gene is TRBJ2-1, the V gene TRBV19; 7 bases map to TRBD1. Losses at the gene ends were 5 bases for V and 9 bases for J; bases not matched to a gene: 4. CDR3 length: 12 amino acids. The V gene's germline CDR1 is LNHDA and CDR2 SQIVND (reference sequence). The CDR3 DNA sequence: TGTGCCAGTAGTGAGGGGGCTCGTGAGCAGTTCTTC. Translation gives CASSEGAREQFF. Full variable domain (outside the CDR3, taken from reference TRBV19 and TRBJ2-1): DGGITQSPKYLFRKEGQNVTLSCEQNLNHDAMYWYRQDPGQGLRLIYYSQIVNDFQKGDIAEGYSVSREKKESFPLTVTSAQKNPTAFYLCASSEGAREQFFGPGTRLTVL.

The CDR3 nucleotides read TGTGCCAGCAGCTTACCCAGACAGGGGGCATATGGCTACACCTTC. It is translated as CASSLPRQGAYGYTF. V and J are TRBV7-2 and TRBJ1-2, with 10 bases aligning to TRBD1. V gave up 2 bases and J gave up 5 bases; unmatched junction bases: 5. Germline CDR1 reads SGHTA; CDR2 reads FQGNSA. The CDR3 length is 15 residues. The entire variable domain, with the rest obtained from reference TRBV7-2 and TRBJ1-2, is as follows: GAGVSQSPSNKVTEKGKDVELRCDPISGHTALYWYRQSLGQGLEFLIYFQGNSAPDKSGLPSDRFSAERTGGSVSTLTIQRTQQEDSAVYLCASSLPRQGAYGYTFGSGTRLTVV.

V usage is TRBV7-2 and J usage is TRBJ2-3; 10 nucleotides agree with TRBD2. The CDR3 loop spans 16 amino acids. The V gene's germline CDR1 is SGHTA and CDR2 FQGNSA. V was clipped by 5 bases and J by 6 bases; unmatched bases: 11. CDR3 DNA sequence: TGTGCCAGCAGCCGCTCCGTAGCGGGGGGTTGGGATACGCAGTATTTT. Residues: CASSRSVAGGWDTQYF.

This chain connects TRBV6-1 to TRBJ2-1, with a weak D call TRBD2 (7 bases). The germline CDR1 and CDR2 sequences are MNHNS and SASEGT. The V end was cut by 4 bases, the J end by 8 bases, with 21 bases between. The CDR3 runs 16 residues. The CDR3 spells CASSVGGGGPQHEQFF. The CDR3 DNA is TGTGCCAGCAGTGTAGGAGGGGGGGGGCCCCAGCATGAGCAGTTCTTC.

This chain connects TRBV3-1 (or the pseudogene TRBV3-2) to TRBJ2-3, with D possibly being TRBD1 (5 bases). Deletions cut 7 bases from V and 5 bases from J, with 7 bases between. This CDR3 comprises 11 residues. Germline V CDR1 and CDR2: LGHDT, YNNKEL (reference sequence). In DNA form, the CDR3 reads TGTGCCAGCAAGGGGCAAGATACGCAGTATTTT. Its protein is CASKGQDTQYF.

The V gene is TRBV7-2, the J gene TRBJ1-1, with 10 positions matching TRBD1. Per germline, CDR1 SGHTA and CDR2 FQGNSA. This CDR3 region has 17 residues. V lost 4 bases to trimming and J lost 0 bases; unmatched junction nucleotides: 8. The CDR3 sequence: CASSSRDRGDLNTEAFF. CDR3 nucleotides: TGTGCCAGCAGCTCTCGGGACAGGGGAGACCTGAACACTGAAGCTTTCTTT.